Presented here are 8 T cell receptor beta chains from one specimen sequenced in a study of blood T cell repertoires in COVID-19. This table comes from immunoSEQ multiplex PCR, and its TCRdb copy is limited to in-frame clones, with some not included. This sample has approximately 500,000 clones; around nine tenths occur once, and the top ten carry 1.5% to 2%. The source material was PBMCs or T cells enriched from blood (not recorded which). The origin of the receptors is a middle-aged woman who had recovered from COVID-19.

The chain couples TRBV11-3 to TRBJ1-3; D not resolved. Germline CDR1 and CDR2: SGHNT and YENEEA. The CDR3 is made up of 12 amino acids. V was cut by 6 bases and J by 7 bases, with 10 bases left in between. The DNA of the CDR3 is TGTGCCAGCAGATCGGGTGGGAACACCATATATTTT. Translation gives CASRSGGNTIYF.

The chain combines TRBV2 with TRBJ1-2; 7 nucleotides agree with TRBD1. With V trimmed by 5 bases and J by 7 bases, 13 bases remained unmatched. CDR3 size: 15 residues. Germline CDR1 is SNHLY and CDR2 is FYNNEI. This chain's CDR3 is CASSPKGRTGGGYTF. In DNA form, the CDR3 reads TGTGCCAGCAGTCCTAAAGGTAGGACAGGTGGTGGCTACACCTTC.

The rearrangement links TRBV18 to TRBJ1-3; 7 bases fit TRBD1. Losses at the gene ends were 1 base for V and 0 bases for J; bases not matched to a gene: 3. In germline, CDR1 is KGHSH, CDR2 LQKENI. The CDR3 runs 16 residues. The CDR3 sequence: CASSPLAGGSGNTIYF. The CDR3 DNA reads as TGTGCCAGCTCACCACTTGCAGGGGGCTCTGGAAACACCATATATTTT. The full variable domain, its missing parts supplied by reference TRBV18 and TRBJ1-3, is NAGVMQNPRHLVRRRGQEARLRCSPMKGHSHVYWYRQLPEEGLKFMVYLQKENIIDESGMPKERFSAEFPKEGPSILRIQQVVRGDSAAYFCASSPLAGGSGNTIYFGEGSWLTVV.

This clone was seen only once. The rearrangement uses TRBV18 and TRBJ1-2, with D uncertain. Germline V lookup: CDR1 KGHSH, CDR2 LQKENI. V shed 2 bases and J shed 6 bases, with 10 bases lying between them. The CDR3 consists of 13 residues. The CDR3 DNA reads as TGTGCCAGCTCACCAGCAGGACTCAATGGCTACACCTTC. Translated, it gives CASSPAGLNGYTF.

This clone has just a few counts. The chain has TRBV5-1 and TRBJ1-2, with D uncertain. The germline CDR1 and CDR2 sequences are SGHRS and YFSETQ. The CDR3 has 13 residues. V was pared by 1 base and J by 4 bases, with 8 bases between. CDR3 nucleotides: TGCGCCAGCAGCTTGAAACAGCCCTATGGCTACACCTTC. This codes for CASSLKQPYGYTF.

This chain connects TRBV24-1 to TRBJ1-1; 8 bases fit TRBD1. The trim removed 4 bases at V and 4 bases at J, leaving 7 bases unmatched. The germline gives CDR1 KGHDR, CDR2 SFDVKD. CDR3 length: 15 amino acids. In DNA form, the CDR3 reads TGTGCCACCAGTGACCTGACAGGGGTGGGCACTGAAGCTTTCTTT. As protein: CATSDLTGVGTEAFF.

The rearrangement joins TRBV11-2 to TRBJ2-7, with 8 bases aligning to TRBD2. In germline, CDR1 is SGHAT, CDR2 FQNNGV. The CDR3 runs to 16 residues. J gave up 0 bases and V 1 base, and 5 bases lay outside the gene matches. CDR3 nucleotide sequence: TGTGCCAGCAGCTTAGCCTTCGGGAGGGGCTCCTACGAGCAGTACTTC. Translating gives CASSLAFGRGSYEQYF.

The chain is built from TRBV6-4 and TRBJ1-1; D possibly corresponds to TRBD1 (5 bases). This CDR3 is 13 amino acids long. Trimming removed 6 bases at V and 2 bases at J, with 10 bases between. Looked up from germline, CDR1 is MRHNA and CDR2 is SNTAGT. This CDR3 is CASRKDSNTEAFF. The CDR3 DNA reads TGTGCCAGCAGAAAAGACAGTAACACTGAAGCTTTCTTT.